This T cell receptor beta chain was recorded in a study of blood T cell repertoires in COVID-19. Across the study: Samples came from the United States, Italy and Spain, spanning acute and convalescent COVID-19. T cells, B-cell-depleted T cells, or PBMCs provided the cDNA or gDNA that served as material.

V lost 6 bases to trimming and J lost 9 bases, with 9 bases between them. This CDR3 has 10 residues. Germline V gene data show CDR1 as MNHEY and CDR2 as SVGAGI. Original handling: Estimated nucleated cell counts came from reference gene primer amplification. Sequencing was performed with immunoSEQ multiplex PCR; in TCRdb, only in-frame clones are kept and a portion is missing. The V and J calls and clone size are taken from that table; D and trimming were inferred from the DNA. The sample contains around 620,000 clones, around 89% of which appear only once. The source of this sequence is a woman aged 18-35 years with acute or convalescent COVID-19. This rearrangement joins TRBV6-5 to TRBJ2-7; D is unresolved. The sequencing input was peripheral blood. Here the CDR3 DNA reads TGTGCCAGCAGCTTAGCCCGGCAGTACTTC. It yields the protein CASSLARQYF.